The 11 T cell receptor beta chains below all came from one sample that was sequenced in a study of OX40 agonist ivuxolimab in advanced cancers. This table comes from immunoSEQ multiplex PCR, and its TCRdb copy is limited to in-frame clones, with some not included. This sample yields 65,000 to 80,000 clones, of which more than 70% are seen a single time; 8.2% belongs to the top ten. The material was CD4+ or CD8+ T cells sorted from blood, obtained in a trial of the OX40 agonist ivuxolimab. These receptor sequences come from an adult with an advanced solid tumor such as melanoma, head and neck, liver or kidney cancer.

CDR3 nucleotide sequence: TGCGCCAGCAGCTTGGGCCTAGCACAAAGCACAGATACGCAGTATTTT. Encoded protein: CASSLGLAQSTDTQYF. The V call is TRBV5-1, the J call TRBJ2-3; D possibly corresponds to TRBD2 (5 bases). Trimming took 0 bases from V and 0 from J, leaving 11 bases between them. Germline V gene data show CDR1 as SGHRS and CDR2 as YFSETQ. This CDR3 contains 16 residues.

The CDR3 protein is CAWSGTGELAYEQYF. The CDR3 DNA is TGTGCCTGGAGCGGGACAGGGGAGTTAGCCTACGAGCAGTACTTC. The rearrangement links TRBV30 to TRBJ2-7; 10 nucleotides match TRBD1. This CDR3 contains 15 residues. Germline V gene data show CDR1 as GTSNPN and CDR2 as SVGIG (reference sequence). J gave up 2 bases and V 3 bases, and 7 bases lay outside the gene matches.

This chain uses TRBV5-1 with TRBJ2-5; the D is unclear. This CDR3 spans 13 amino acids. Germline-derived CDR1 and CDR2 are SGHRS and YFSETQ. V gave up 4 bases and J gave up 1 base, with 8 bases separating them. The CDR3 DNA reads TGCGCCAGCAGCGGGTTGGGCCAAGAGACCCAGTACTTC. Protein product: CASSGLGQETQYF.

This rearrangement joins TRBV5-1 to TRBJ2-7; D is uncertain. Between the trimmed V and J ends, which lost 0 bases and 2 bases, there was a span of 9 bases. CDR3 length: 14 amino acids. CDR1 SGHRS and CDR2 YFSETQ come from the germline V gene. The CDR3 DNA reads as TGCGCCAGCAGCTTGGTCCAGCCTCCCTACGAGCAGTACTTC. It yields the protein CASSLVQPPYEQYF.

The rearrangement joins TRBV11-2 to TRBJ2-5, with 9 bases aligning to TRBD1. Germline V lookup: CDR1 SGHAT, CDR2 FQNNGV. V lost 4 bases, J lost 6 bases, and 6 bases stayed unmatched. The CDR3 consists of 14 residues. In nucleotides, the CDR3 is TGTGCCAGCAGCTCCCGTGGACAGGGGAAGACCCAGTACTTC. This sequence encodes CASSSRGQGKTQYF.

The V gene is TRBV5-6, the J gene TRBJ1-5, with a tentative D call TRBD1 (5 bases). V gave up 4 bases and J gave up 2 bases, with 7 bases separating them. The germline gives CDR1 SGHDT, CDR2 YYEEEE. The CDR3 extends over 13 amino acids. The CDR3 loop reads CASSRGGNQPQHF. The DNA for the CDR3 is TGTGCCAGCAGCCGGGGGGGCAATCAGCCCCAGCATTTT.

The V gene is TRBV5-4, the J gene TRBJ2-7; 11 bases agree with TRBD2. The V gene end was trimmed by 4 bases and the J gene end by 4 bases; junction bases not matched to a gene: 4. Per germline, CDR1 SGHNT and CDR2 YYREEE (reference sequence). CDR3 length: 14 residues. The CDR3 sequence is CASSATSGIYEQYF. As DNA, the CDR3 is TGTGCCAGCAGCGCGACTAGCGGGATATACGAGCAGTACTTC.

V is TRBV4-1 and J is TRBJ1-2; D might be TRBD1 (5 bases). From germline, CDR1 is MGHRA and CDR2 YSYEKL. V was pared by 6 bases and J by 4 bases, with 12 bases between. The CDR3 extends over 13 amino acids. The CDR3 loop is CASRPRGSYGYTF. CDR3 in DNA: TGCGCCAGCAGGCCGAGGGGTTCCTATGGCTACACCTTC.

The chain uses TRBV30 and TRBJ2-7, with 11 bases lining up with TRBD2. Germline CDR1 is GTSNPN and CDR2 is SVGIG (reference sequence). V lost 3 bases and J lost 5; bases outside the gene matches: 6. The CDR3 totals 14 residues. CDR3 protein: CAWSIAGGPHEQYF. As DNA, the CDR3 is TGTGCCTGGAGCATAGCGGGAGGGCCCCACGAGCAGTACTTC.

This chain uses TRBV6-4 with TRBJ1-5; D is unresolved. Germline-derived CDR1 and CDR2 are MRHNA and SNTAGT. Trimming removed 3 bases from V and 5 bases from J, with 8 bases in between. The CDR3 is 13 residues long. As DNA, the CDR3 is TGTGCCAGCAGTGAGGACGAGGATCAGCCCCAGCATTTT. This sequence encodes CASSEDEDQPQHF.

In this sample, this clone is medium-sized (0.01 to 0.1%). This sequence joins TRBV7-9 and TRBJ2-1; the D gene is possibly TRBD2 (5 bases). Germline V gene lookup returns CDR1 SEHNR and CDR2 FQNEAQ (reference sequence). Trimming removed 4 bases from V and 0 bases from J, with 13 bases in between. The CDR3 runs to 16 residues. DNA for the CDR3: TGTGCCAGCAGCTCATCTAGCCCAAGCTCCTACAATGAGCAGTTCTTC. Its protein product is CASSSSSPSSYNEQFF.